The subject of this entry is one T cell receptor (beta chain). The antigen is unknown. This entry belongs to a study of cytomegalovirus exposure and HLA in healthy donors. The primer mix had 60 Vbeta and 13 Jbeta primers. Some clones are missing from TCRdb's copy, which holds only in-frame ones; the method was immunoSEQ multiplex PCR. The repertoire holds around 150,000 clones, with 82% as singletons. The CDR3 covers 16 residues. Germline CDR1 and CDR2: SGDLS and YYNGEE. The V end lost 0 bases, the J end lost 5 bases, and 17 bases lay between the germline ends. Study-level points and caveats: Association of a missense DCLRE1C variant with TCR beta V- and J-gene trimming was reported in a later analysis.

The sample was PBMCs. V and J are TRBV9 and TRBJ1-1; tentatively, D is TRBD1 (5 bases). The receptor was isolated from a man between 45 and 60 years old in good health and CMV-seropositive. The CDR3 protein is CASSVGEGTGETEAFF. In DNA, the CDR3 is TGTGCCAGCAGCGTAGGCGAGGGGACGGGAGAGACTGAAGCTTTCTTT.